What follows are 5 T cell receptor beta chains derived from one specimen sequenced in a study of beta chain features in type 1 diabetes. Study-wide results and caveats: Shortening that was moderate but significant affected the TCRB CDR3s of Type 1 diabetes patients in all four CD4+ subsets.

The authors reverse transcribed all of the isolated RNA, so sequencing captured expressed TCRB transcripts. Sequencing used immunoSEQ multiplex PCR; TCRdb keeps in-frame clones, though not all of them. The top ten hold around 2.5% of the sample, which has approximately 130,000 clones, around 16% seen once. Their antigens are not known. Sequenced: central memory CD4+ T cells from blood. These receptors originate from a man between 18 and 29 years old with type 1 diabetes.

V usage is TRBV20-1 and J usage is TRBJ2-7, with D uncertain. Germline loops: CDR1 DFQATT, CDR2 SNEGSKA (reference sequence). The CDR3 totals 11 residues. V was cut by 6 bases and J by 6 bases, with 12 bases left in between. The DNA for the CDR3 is TGCAGTGCCACCTTACTGGGCGAGCAGTACTTC. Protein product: CSATLLGEQYF.

The CDR3 is CATAREANNEQFF. The DNA for the CDR3 is TGTGCCACTGCTCGAGAGGCGAACAATGAGCAGTTCTTC. The chain links TRBV7-2 to TRBJ2-1; D gene unclear. The CDR3 spans 13 residues. The V and J ends lost 10 bases and 5 bases respectively, with 15 bases between them. The germline gives CDR1 SGHTA, CDR2 FQGNSA.

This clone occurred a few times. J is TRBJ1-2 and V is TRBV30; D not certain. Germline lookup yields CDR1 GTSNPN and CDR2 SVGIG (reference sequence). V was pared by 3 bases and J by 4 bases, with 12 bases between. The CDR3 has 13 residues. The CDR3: CAWRGSDSYGYTF. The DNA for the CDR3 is TGTGCCTGGAGGGGGTCGGACTCCTATGGCTACACCTTC.

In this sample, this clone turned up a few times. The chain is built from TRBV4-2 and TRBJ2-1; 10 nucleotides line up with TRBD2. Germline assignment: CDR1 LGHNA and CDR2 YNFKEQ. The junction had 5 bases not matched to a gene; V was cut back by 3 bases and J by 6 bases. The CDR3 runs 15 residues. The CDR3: CASSQIAGGVNEQFF. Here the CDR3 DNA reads TGTGCCAGCAGCCAGATAGCGGGGGGTGTCAATGAGCAGTTCTTC.

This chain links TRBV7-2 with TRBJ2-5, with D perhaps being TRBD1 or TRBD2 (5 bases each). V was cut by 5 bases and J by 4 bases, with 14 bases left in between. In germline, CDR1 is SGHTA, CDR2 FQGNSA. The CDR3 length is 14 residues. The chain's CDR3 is CASSPQEGRETQYF. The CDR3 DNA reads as TGTGCCAGCAGCCCCCAAGAGGGGAGAGAGACCCAGTACTTC.